This is a list of T cell receptor beta chains from one sample in a study of Ad26.COV2.S vaccination and SARS-CoV-2 variants. The table came from immunoSEQ multiplex PCR; TCRdb's copy has only in-frame clones and leaves some out. The table lists around 350,000 clones, just over 90% of them singletons. Sequencing was performed on peripheral blood, taken after recovery from COVID-19. Receptors were obtained from a human donor who had recovered from COVID-19. CDR3s include the opening cysteine and the closing phenylalanine or tryptophan. Clone sizes are given selectively: once, few, many, or a class where the clone is expanded.

clone size | J gene | V gene | CDR3 protein
. | TRBJ2-7 | TRBV11-3 | CASSPRSGARFHEQYF
. | TRBJ1-3 | TRBV29-1 | CSVEGAGNTIYF
. | TRBJ1-2 | TRBV19 | CASSRGQLILNGYTF
. | TRBJ1-1 | TRBV18 | CASSEGQNTEAFF
. | TRBJ2-7 | TRBV27 | CASSLTGFEQYF
. | TRBJ1-2 | TRBV7-9 | CASQAGAGYGYTF
. | TRBJ1-1 | TRBV29-1 | CSVDFAVNTEAFF
once | TRBJ1-5 | TRBV13 | CASSLRGGQGNQPQHF
. | TRBJ1-2 | TRBV12-5 | CASGSMVNYGYTF
. | TRBJ1-2 | TRBV19 | CASSLDWGNGYTF
once | TRBJ1-1 | TRBV5-1 | CASSSGQANTEAFF
once | TRBJ2-5 | TRBV9 | CASSVADLQETQYF
. | TRBJ1-1 | TRBV29-1 | CSVPSLRGSGEAFF
. | TRBJ2-7 | TRBV14 | CASSPLAGAAYEQYF
once | TRBJ1-6 | TRBV6-6 | CASSSWGQKNSPLHF
. | TRBJ1-1 | TRBV6-6 | CASGQQGAGTEAFF
. | TRBJ2-7 | TRBV2 | CASSNGLRGLPISYEQYF
. | TRBJ1-1 | TRBV19 | CASSNRRQGWGTEAFF
. | TRBJ2-3 | TRBV5-1 | CASRSSGRVRDTQYF
. | TRBJ2-1 | TRBV19 | CASSNSGRVPYNEQFF
once | TRBJ2-3 | TRBV5-1 | CASSFGRGSSTDTQYF
. | TRBJ2-2 | TRBV13 | CASSLEGARAGELFF
. | TRBJ2-2 | TRBV7-7 | CASSLRSGSDTGELFF
. | TRBJ1-3 | TRBV6-5 | CASTRGGTSGNTIYF
. | TRBJ1-6 | TRBV5-4 | CASSSDRDSPLHF
. | TRBJ2-5 | TRBV3-1/TRBV3-2 | CASSKAEKETQYF
. | TRBJ2-5 | TRBV6-1 | CASSGPSLAYSRETQYF
. | TRBJ2-2 | TRBV5-6 | CASSLGQPAGELFF
. | TRBJ2-7 | TRBV27 | CASRDPGRSYEQYF
. | TRBJ2-7 | TRBV2 | CASSTHQDRGYEQYF
. | TRBJ1-1 | TRBV10-3 | CAISETGGGITEAFF
. | TRBJ2-6 | TRBV12-5 | CASGLRSSGANVLTF
. | TRBJ2-1 | TRBV4-3 | CASSQQVGAYNEQFF
. | TRBJ1-2 | TRBV25-1 | CASSESSGSEGYYGYTF
. | TRBJ1-2 | TRBV7-9 | CASSQTDNYGYTF
. | TRBJ2-2 | TRBV10-3 | CAISGGQSFPGELFF
. | TRBJ1-1 | TRBV18 | CASSERTVVNTEAFF
. | TRBJ2-3 | TRBV4-1 | CASSQSAPREDTQYF
. | TRBJ2-2 | TRBV4-1 | CASSLGLQNANTGELFF
. | TRBJ2-1 | TRBV10-3 | CAISHKEGVIYNEQFF
. | TRBJ2-3 | TRBV5-1 | CASSLSPPGSGRTGLNTQYF
. | TRBJ1-2 | TRBV29-1 | CSSTFGDQGFGGYTF
few | TRBJ1-6 | TRBV10-3 | CATARTGGDNSPLHF
. | TRBJ1-2 | TRBV29-1 | CSVEGLGQGTSNYGYTF
. | TRBJ1-5 | TRBV27 | CASSSRGIHQPQHF
. | TRBJ2-7 | TRBV15 | CATSRDRAHEQYF
. | TRBJ2-3 | TRBV7-2 | CASSSGLAGGSQYF
. | TRBJ1-2 | TRBV27 | CASTPGGEGTYGYTF
. | TRBJ2-3 | TRBV6-2/TRBV6-3 | CASSYSRGTLTDTQYF
. | TRBJ2-3 | TRBV2 | CASSKTSGTSADTQYF
. | TRBJ1-5 | TRBV27 | CASSFSSNQPQHF
. | TRBJ2-7 | TRBV6-5 | CASARFGVDYEQYF
. | TRBJ2-3 | TRBV18 | CASSQSTSGGDTQYF
. | TRBJ2-7 | TRBV29-1 | CSVEFGVNEQYF
few | TRBJ1-1 | TRBV6-4 | CASSPQQGGTEAFF
. | TRBJ2-3 | TRBV6-6 | CASSRLSAGGLFDTQYF
. | TRBJ1-1 | TRBV9 | CASSPPKGSSGPEAFF